This TCR beta chain was recorded in a study of tumor-infiltrating lymphocytes in primary liver carcinoma. RNA and DNA were co-extracted from roughly 20-30 mg of unsorted bulk tissue. Every patient had chronic HBV infection and was treatment-naive. Every tumor sample had over 85% viable tumor cells. Starting from around 510 ng of total RNA, TCR beta cDNA was produced with a primer in the constant region. Investigators got TCR beta libraries out of three nested multiplex PCR rounds, done with slightly modified ARM-PCR. Both of the initial two PCR rounds ran for approximately 11 cycles and employed TRBV1-TRBV30 forward primers alongside a C-beta reverse primer. TCRdb used MiXCR to reprocess the multiplex PCR reads, holding one entry per CDR3 protein. There are about 60,000 distinct CDR3 sequences in the sample; around 69% occur only once, and 30% to 40% lies in the top ten. The V gene's germline CDR1 is SEHNR and CDR2 FQNEAQ (reference sequence). Trimming took off 2 bases at V and 15 bases at J, with 29 bases between the two ends. This CDR3 has 17 amino acids.

The receptor was derived from a man in his forties with primary liver carcinoma and hepatitis B virus infection. The sequenced sample was liver tumor tissue from sampling region 4. Documented subset: tumor region T4, right-lateral pole. The V gene is TRBV7-9, the J gene TRBJ2-1, with TRBD1 as a possible D gene (6 bases). CDR3: CASSLPYQGPKANEMFF. As DNA, the CDR3 is TGTGCCAGCAGCTTACCATATCAGGGGCCTAAAGCAAATGAGATGTTCTTC. Full variable domain (rest looked up from reference TRBV7-9 and TRBJ2-1): DTGVSQNPRHKITKRGQNVTFRCDPISEHNRLYWYRQTLGQGPEFLTYFQNEAQLEKSRLLSDRFSAERPKGSFSTLEIQRTEQGDSAMYLCASSLPYQGPKANEMFFGPGTRLTVL.